This T cell receptor (beta chain) is from a study of control samples from healthy donors and cancer patients. Deletions cut 2 bases from V and 6 bases from J, with 7 bases between. This CDR3 has 12 amino acids. Per germline, CDR1 MNHEY and CDR2 SVGEGT. Libraries were prepared by immunoSEQ multiplex PCR; TCRdb keeps only in-frame clonotypes and omits some of them. The sample shows 30,000 to 40,000 clones, 90% to 95% of them seen only once. Sequenced: PBMCs. This clonotype was obtained from a man aged 40-49 years with colorectal cancer. This chain uses TRBV6-2 or TRBV6-3 with TRBJ1-1; D is unresolved. CDR3 in amino acids: CASSYGPSEAFF. DNA for the CDR3: TGTGCCAGCAGTTACGGTCCCTCTGAAGCTTTCTTT.